This TCR beta chain came from a study of regulatory T cells in long-lasting Graves disease. Study findings and constraints: Persistent patients shared 2,741 public clonotypes among themselves. Newly diagnosed patients shared fewer, at more than 750. Persistent disease samples used TRBV28, TRBJ1-2 and TRBJ2-5 preferentially. Compared with new cases, persistent Graves' patients showed reduced TCR diversity. Possibly, too few samples lowered accuracy.

With 5 bases clipped from V and 11 bases from J, the junction kept 19 bases outside the gene matches. Germline-derived CDR1 and CDR2 are LNHDA and SQIVND (reference sequence). CDR3 size: 16 residues. Combining iRepertoire HTBI primers with Arm-PCR of CDR3 regions, the authors built TCR beta libraries. TCRdb reanalysed the multiplex PCR reads using MiXCR and keeps one entry per CDR3 protein. The data show roughly 470,000 distinct CDR3 sequences, with less than 25% seen just once and approximately 8% held by the top ten. This clonotype was observed a few times. Its specificity is not known. This sample's time point: persistent/refractory GD, antithyroid drugs over 5 years with positive TRAb. Generation of the TCR library employed RNA extracted from PBMCs.

The TCR sequence derives from a female donor with Graves disease. Sequencing used peripheral blood mononuclear cells (PBMCs), obtained when the disease was refractory, from a patient treated with antithyroid drugs. V is TRBV19 and J is TRBJ2-5; 8 bases fit TRBD1. CDR3: CASSSSTGDPQRVQYF. CDR3 DNA sequence: TGTGCCAGTAGTTCTTCGACAGGGGACCCCCAGCGGGTTCAGTACTTC.